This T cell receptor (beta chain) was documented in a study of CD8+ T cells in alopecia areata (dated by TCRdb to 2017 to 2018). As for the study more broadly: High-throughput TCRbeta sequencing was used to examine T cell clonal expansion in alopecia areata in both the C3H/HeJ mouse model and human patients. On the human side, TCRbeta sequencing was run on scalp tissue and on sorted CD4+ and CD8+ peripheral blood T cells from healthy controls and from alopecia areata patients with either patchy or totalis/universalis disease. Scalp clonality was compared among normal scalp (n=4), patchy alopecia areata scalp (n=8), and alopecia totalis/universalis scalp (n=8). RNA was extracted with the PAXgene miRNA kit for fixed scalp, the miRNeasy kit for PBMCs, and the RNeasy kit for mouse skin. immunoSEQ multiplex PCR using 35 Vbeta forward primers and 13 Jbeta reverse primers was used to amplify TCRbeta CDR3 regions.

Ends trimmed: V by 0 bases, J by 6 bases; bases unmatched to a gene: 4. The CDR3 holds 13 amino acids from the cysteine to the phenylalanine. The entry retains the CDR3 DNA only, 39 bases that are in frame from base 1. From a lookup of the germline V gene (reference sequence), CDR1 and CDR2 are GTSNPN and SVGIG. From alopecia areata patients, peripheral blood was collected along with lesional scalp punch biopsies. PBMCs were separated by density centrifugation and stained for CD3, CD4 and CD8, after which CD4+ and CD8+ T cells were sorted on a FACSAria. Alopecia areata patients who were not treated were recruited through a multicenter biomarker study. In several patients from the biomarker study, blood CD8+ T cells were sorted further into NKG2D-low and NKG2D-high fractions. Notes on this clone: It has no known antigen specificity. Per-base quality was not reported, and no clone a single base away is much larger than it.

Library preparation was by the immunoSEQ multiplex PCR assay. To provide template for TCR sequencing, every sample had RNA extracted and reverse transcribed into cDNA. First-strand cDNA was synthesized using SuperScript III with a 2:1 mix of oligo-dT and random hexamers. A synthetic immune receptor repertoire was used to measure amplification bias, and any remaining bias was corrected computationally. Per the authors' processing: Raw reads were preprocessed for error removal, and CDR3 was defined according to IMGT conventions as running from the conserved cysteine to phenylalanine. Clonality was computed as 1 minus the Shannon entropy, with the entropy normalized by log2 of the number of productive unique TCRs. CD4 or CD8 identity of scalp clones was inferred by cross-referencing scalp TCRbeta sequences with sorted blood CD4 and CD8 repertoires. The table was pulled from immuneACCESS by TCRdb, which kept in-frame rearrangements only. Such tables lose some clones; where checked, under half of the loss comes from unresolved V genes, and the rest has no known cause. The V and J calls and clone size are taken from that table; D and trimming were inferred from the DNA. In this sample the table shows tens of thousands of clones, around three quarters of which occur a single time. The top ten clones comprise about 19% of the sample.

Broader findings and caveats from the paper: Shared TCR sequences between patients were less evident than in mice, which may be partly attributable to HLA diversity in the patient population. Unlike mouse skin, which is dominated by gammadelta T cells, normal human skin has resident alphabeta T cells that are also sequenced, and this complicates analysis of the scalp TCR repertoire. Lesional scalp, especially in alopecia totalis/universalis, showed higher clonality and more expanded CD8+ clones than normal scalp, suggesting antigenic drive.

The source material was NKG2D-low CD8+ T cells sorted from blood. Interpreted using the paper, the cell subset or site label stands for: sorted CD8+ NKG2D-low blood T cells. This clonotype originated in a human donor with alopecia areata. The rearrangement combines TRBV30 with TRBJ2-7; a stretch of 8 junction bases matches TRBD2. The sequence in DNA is TGTGCCTGGAGTGTAGGTAGCGGGACCGAGCAGTACTTC. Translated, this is CAWSVGSGTEQYF.